This is a list of T cell receptor beta chains from one sample in a study of beta chain features in type 1 diabetes. Measured with immunoSEQ multiplex PCR; TCRdb has only the in-frame clones, and not every one. The sample has 130,000 or so clones, approximately 10% seen once. The specimen was central memory CD4+ T cells from blood. The source is a woman in her thirties or forties in good health. Both conserved end residues are part of each CDR3. The D gene is left open where the match is weak. For some rows the clone size is stated as once, few or many, or as a class when expanded; others skip it.

clone_size d_call j_call v_call cdr3_aa cdr3_nt
few . TRBJ2-7 TRBV2 CASTQGYEQYF TGTGCCAGCACCCAGGGTTACGAGCAGTACTTC
. . TRBJ1-1 TRBV6-6 CASSRQEAFF TGTGCCAGCAGCCGACAGGAAGCTTTCTTT
few . TRBJ2-1 TRBV1 CTSSQDGLAADYNEQFF TGCACCAGCAGCCAAGATGGGCTAGCGGCAGATTACAATGAGCAGTTCTTC
few TRBD2 TRBJ2-3 TRBV6-1 CASSAAGAYGYF TGTGCCAGCAGCGCCGCGGGAGCGTACGGGTATTTT
few . TRBJ2-3 TRBV5-5 CASSPDLATDTQYF TGTGCCAGCAGCCCAGACCTAGCGACAGATACGCAGTATTTT
. . TRBJ2-2 TRBV19 CATRARGLGELFF TGTGCCACCCGGGCCAGAGGACTCGGGGAGCTGTTTTTT
few . TRBJ1-1 TRBV7-2 CASSFTSWTQNTEAFF TGTGCCAGCAGCTTTACATCGTGGACACAGAACACTGAAGCTTTCTTT
. TRBD2 TRBJ2-1 TRBV19 CASRPTSGAYNEQFF TGTGCCAGTAGGCCGACTAGCGGGGCCTACAATGAGCAGTTCTTC
. TRBD1 TRBJ2-7 TRBV30 CALPGTGTYEQYF TGTGCCCTCCCGGGGACAGGGACTTACGAGCAGTACTTC
few . TRBJ1-1 TRBV27 CASSPLQRGRSTFF TGTGCCAGCAGTCCGCTTCAAAGGGGTCGATCTACTTTCTTT